This TCR beta chain is drawn from a study of technical replicates of blood from a handful of donors. The assay was immunoSEQ multiplex PCR, and TCRdb's table has in-frame clones only and misses some. In the table there are about 13,000 clones, 65% to 90% of which are singletons. The CDR3 is made up of 16 amino acids. From germline, CDR1 is LNHDA and CDR2 SQIVND (reference sequence). The ends lost 2 bases at V and 6 bases at J; junction bases unmatched: 7. The chain recombines TRBV19 with TRBJ2-1, with 10 bases aligning to TRBD2. The sequenced material came from PBMCs. The clonotype originates from a human donor in good health. This chain's CDR3 is CASSILAGDSFNEQFF. DNA of the CDR3: TGTGCCAGTAGTATACTAGCGGGAGACTCATTCAATGAGCAGTTCTTC. The whole variable domain, filled in from reference TRBV19 and TRBJ2-1, reads DGGITQSPKYLFRKEGQNVTLSCEQNLNHDAMYWYRQDPGQGLRLIYYSQIVNDFQKGDIAEGYSVSREKKESFPLTVTSAQKNPTAFYLCASSILAGDSFNEQFFGPGTRLTVL.